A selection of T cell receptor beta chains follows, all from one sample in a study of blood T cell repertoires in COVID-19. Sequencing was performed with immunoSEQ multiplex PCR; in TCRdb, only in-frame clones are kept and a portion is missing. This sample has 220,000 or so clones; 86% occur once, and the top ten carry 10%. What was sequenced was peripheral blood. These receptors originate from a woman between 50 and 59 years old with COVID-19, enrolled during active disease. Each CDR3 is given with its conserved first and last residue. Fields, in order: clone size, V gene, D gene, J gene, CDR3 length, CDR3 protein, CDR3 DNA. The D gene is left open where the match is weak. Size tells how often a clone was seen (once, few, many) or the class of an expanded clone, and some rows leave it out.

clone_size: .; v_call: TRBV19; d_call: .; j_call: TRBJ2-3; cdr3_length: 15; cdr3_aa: CASSMGQGITDTQYF; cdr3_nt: TGTGCCAGTAGTATGGGGCAGGGGATCACAGATACGCAGTATTTT
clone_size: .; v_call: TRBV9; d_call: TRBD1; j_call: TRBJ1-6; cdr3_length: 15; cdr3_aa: CASSVVGQAGSTLHF; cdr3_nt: TGTGCCAGCAGCGTAGTAGGACAGGCGGGCTCGACCCTCCACTTT
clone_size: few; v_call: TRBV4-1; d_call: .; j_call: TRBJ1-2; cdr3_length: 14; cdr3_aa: CASSQIGGNYGYTF; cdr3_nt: TGCGCCAGCAGCCAAATAGGCGGTAACTATGGCTACACCTTC
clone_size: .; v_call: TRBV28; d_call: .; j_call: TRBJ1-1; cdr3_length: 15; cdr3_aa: CASSPWPIDTHQAFF; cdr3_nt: TGTGCCAGTTCTCCATGGCCCATTGACACCCACCAAGCTTTCTTT
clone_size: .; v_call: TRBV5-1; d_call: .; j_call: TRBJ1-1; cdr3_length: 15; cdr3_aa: CASSLERGARAEAFF; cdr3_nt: TGCGCCAGCAGCTTGGAGCGGGGGGCGAGGGCTGAAGCTTTCTTT
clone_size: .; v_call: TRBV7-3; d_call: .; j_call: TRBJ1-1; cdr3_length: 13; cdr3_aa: CASSLRGHLEAFF; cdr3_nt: TGTGCCAGCAGCTTAAGGGGACATCTTGAAGCTTTCTTT
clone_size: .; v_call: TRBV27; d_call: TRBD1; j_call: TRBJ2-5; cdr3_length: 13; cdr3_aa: CASSSTGVGTQYF; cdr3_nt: TGTGCCAGCAGTTCGACAGGGGTAGGGACCCAGTACTTC
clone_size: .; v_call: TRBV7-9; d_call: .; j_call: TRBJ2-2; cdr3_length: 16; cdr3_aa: CASTPFGARDTGELFF; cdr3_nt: TGTGCCAGCACCCCATTTGGGGCGCGAGACACCGGGGAGCTGTTTTTT
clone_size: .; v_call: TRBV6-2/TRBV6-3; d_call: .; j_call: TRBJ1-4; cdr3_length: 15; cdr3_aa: CASSGRQTTNEKLFF; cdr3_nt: TGTGCCAGCAGTGGCAGACAGACAACTAATGAAAAACTGTTTTTT
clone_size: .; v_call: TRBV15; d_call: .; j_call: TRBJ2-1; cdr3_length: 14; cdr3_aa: CATSRGAANNEQFF; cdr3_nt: TGTGCCACCAGCAGAGGGGCAGCCAACAATGAGCAGTTCTTC
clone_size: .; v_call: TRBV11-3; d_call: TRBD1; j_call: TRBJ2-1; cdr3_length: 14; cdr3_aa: CASSLGTGRNEQFF; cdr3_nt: TGTGCCAGCAGCTTAGGGACAGGGCGGAATGAGCAGTTCTTC
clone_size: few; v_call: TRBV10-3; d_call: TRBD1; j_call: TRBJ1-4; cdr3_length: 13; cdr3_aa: CAISGDSRGKLFF; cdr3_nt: TGTGCCATCAGTGGGGACAGCCGGGGAAAACTGTTTTTT
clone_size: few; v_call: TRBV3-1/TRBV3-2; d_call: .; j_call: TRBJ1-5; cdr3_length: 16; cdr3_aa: CASSQGGARGYQPQHF; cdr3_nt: TGTGCCAGCAGCCAAGGCGGAGCCAGGGGCTATCAGCCCCAGCATTTT
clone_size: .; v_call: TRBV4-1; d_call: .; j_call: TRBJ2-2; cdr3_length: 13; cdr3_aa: CASSQVDTGELFF; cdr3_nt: TGCGCCAGCAGCCAAGTAGACACCGGGGAGCTGTTTTTT
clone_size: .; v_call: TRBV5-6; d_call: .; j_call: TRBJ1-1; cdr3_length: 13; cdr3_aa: CASSLHRISEAFF; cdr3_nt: TGTGCCAGCAGTCTCCACAGGATTTCTGAAGCTTTCTTT
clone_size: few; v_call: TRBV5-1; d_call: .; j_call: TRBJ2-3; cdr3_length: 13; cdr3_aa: CASSLGGTDTQYF; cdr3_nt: TGCGCCAGCAGCTTGGGCGGGACAGATACGCAGTATTTT